One TCR beta chain is described in this entry. This record belongs to a study of blood T cell repertoires in COVID-19. In the study overall: The United States, Italy and Spain were the sources of the acute and convalescent COVID-19 samples.

Per the study methods: How many nucleated cells were present was estimated from reference gene primer amplification. Method: immunoSEQ multiplex PCR; TCRdb's copy keeps in-frame clones and lacks some. V, J and clone size reflect that table, while D and trimming were determined from the DNA. The sample consists of almost 400,000 clones, more than 70% of them appearing once. The CDR3 has 14 amino acids. The V gene's germline CDR1 is SNHLY and CDR2 FYNNEI. V lost 7 bases and J lost 7; bases outside the gene matches: 11. Seattle-derived patients entered the study during active infection and were followed longitudinally.

The J gene is TRBJ1-2, the V gene TRBV2; 8 nucleotides agree with TRBD1. The clonotype originates from a woman aged 55-70 years with COVID-19, enrolled during active disease. The source material was peripheral blood. CDR3 coding DNA: TGTGCCAGCAATGGTGCAGGGGGCTCGGGTGGCTACACCTTC. Protein product: CASNGAGGSGGYTF.